This T cell receptor (beta chain) was sequenced in a study of sequential checkpoint blockade in melanoma. The wider study: Arm A got nivolumab then ipilimumab; arm B the reverse, 1:1. Both treatment sequences were followed by maintenance nivolumab.

Sequenced by immunoSEQ multiplex PCR; TCRdb stores in-frame clones only, minus some. The sample includes roughly 8,400 clones, about three quarters seen only once; the top ten take around 18%. Treatment given: randomized to nivolumab then ipilimumab (arm A) or the reverse (arm B). DNA-damaging chemotherapy had not been given to any patient beforehand. Live CD3+CD8+ CD19− CD56− cells were sorted from PBMCs. The source was CD8+ T cells sorted from blood (inferred from file names), collected from a patient given nivolumab and ipilimumab in sequence. This sequence originates from a human donor with melanoma.

CDR3 region: CASSLTPGANTGELFF. The CDR3 DNA sequence: TGCGCCAGCAGCTTAACCCCAGGGGCCAACACCGGGGAGCTGTTTTTT. The chain recombines TRBV5-1 with TRBJ2-2, with a tentative D call TRBD1 (6 bases). Trimming took off 2 bases at V and 2 bases at J, with 13 bases between the two ends. Germline loops: CDR1 SGHRS, CDR2 YFSETQ. CDR3 length equals 16 residues.